These 14 T cell receptor beta chains were sequenced from one sample in a study of blood T cell repertoires in COVID-19. Clones were sequenced by immunoSEQ multiplex PCR, and TCRdb holds only the in-frame ones, with some missing. The sample includes around 72,000 clones, roughly 87% of them seen just once. The specimen sequenced was peripheral blood. These receptors were obtained from a woman aged 50 to 65 with acute or convalescent COVID-19.

The sample holds a few counts of this clone. CDR3 in amino acids: CASSLDRAGNSPLHF. The CDR3 DNA follows: TGTGCCAGCAGCTTGGACCGGGCGGGGAATTCACCCCTCCACTTT. The chain is built from TRBV5-4 and TRBJ1-6, with no clear D. CDR3 length: 15 residues. CDR1 and CDR2 (germline): SGHNT, YYREEE (reference sequence). V was pared by 0 bases and J by 7 bases, with 11 bases between.

The V gene is TRBV28, the J gene TRBJ1-2, with 7 bases aligning to TRBD1. This CDR3 is 16 amino acids long. Germline V gene sequence: CDR1 MDHEN, CDR2 SYDVKM. The ends lost 4 bases at V and 4 bases at J; junction bases unmatched: 12. The CDR3 coding sequence is TGTGCCAGCAGTTCTCCTACAGGGGCGAAAAGCTATGGCTACACCTTC. Its translation is CASSSPTGAKSYGYTF.

The rearrangement uses TRBV15 and TRBJ2-1; 9 bases fit TRBD2. The trim removed 5 bases at V and 3 bases at J, leaving 5 bases unmatched. The CDR3 contains 15 residues. Germline values: CDR1 LNHNV, CDR2 YYDKDF (reference sequence). The CDR3 reads CATSPGGRDYNEQFF. CDR3 sequence (DNA): TGTGCCACCAGCCCCGGCGGGAGGGACTACAATGAGCAGTTCTTC.

This clone was seen a single time. The rearrangement links TRBV28 to TRBJ2-2; possible D gene TRBD2, 5 bases. Germline V gene sequence: CDR1 MDHEN, CDR2 SYDVKM. The CDR3 extends over 15 amino acids. Between the trimmed V and J ends, which lost 6 bases and 0 bases, there was a span of 11 bases. The CDR3 loop is CASRGSGPNTGELFF. CDR3 DNA sequence: TGTGCCAGCAGGGGGAGTGGGCCGAACACCGGGGAGCTGTTTTTT. Complete variable domain (other parts from reference TRBV28 and TRBJ2-2): DVKVTQSSRYLVKRTGEKVFLECVQDMDHENMFWYRQDPGLGLRLIYFSYDVKMKEKGDIPEGYSVSREKKERFSLILESASTNQTSMYLCASRGSGPNTGELFFGEGSRLTVL.

The rearrangement joins TRBV6-5 to TRBJ2-5; D perhaps matches TRBD2 (6 bases). CDR3 size: 13 residues. Germline assignment: CDR1 MNHEY and CDR2 SVGAGI. V lost 6 bases and J 2 bases, leaving 10 bases between the germline ends. The CDR3, as DNA: TGTGCCAGCAGGCGGGACGCTCAAGAGACCCAGTACTTC. Its translation: CASRRDAQETQYF.

The chain is built from TRBV19 and TRBJ2-7; D possibly corresponds to TRBD1 (5 bases). Trimming stripped 1 base from V and 3 bases from J, with 10 bases between. The CDR3 is 14 amino acids. CDR1 and CDR2 from the germline V gene are LNHDA and SQIVND (reference sequence). CDR3 nucleotide sequence: TGTGCCAGTAGTATAGGGCAGGGTAGCTACGAGCAGTACTTC. Its translation is CASSIGQGSYEQYF.

The gene calls are TRBV14 and TRBJ1-2; D may be TRBD1 (6 bases). Germline CDR1 reads SGHDN; CDR2 reads FVKESK. The CDR3 covers 14 residues. V was cut by 4 bases and J by 8 bases, with 17 bases left in between. In nucleotides, the CDR3 is TGTGCCAGCAGCCCCCCGGGGGGGGCTGGCGGCTACACCTTC. Translation gives CASSPPGGAGGYTF.

This chain connects TRBV19 to TRBJ1-3; maybe TRBD1 (6 bases). V lost 10 bases and J 0 bases, leaving 16 bases between the germline ends. Germline loops: CDR1 LNHDA, CDR2 SQIVND (reference sequence). This CDR3 region has 15 residues. The CDR3 is CATVPQGTSGNTIYF. The CDR3 DNA sequence: TGTGCCACCGTTCCGCAGGGGACCTCTGGAAACACCATATATTTT. The variable domain in full, with the rest retrieved from reference TRBV19 and TRBJ1-3, is DGGITQSPKYLFRKEGQNVTLSCEQNLNHDAMYWYRQDPGQGLRLIYYSQIVNDFQKGDIAEGYSVSREKKESFPLTVTSAQKNPTAFYLCATVPQGTSGNTIYFGEGSWLTVV.

This chain uses TRBV5-1 with TRBJ1-1; 7 nucleotides align to TRBD1. The trim removed 1 base at V and 3 bases at J, leaving 9 bases unmatched. CDR3 size: 16 residues. Germline CDR1 SGHRS, CDR2 YFSETQ. The CDR3 protein is CASSLSPRGVDTEAFF. CDR3 DNA sequence: TGCGCCAGCAGCTTGTCTCCCAGGGGGGTCGACACTGAAGCTTTCTTT.

The V gene is TRBV27, the J gene TRBJ2-5; D ambiguous. The CDR3 is 14 residues long. Germline CDR1 and CDR2: MNHEY and SMNVEV (reference sequence). V shed 4 bases and J shed 4 bases, with 13 bases lying between them. The DNA for the CDR3 is TGTGCCAGCAGTTCCTGGGCCCGGCGAGAGACCCAGTACTTC. Translation gives CASSSWARRETQYF.

V and J are TRBV5-4 and TRBJ1-6, with D possibly TRBD1 on 5 matching bases. The germline CDR1 and CDR2 sequences are SGHNT and YYREEE (reference sequence). Trimming left V 10 bases short and J 2 bases short, with 10 bases between. The CDR3 has 13 amino acids. The CDR3 here is CAGGTTYNSPLHF. The CDR3 DNA is TGTGCCGGCGGGACTACCTATAATTCACCCCTCCACTTT.

This chain uses TRBV28 with TRBJ2-2, with D possibly matching TRBD1 (5 bases). Germline CDR1 is MDHEN and CDR2 is SYDVKM. The CDR3 consists of 14 residues. The V gene lost 7 bases and the J gene lost 2 bases, with 11 bases spanning the gap. CDR3 residues: CASTAGINTGELFF. In nucleotides, the CDR3 is TGTGCCAGCACCGCAGGGATCAACACCGGGGAGCTGTTTTTT.

The CDR3 DNA is TGTGCCAGCAGTTACTCAGGCAGGGTAACTGAAGCTTTCTTT. This translates into CASSYSGRVTEAFF. The V call is TRBV6-5, the J call TRBJ1-1; maybe TRBD1 (5 bases). V lost 0 bases to trimming and J lost 5 bases, with 10 bases between them. The germline V gene encodes CDR1 MNHEY and CDR2 SVGAGI. CDR3 length: 14 amino acids.

In this sample, this clone turned up once. V gene TRBV6-5 combines with J gene TRBJ2-2; D is undetermined. V was pared by 6 bases and J by 1 base, with 9 bases between. Germline lookup yields CDR1 MNHEY and CDR2 SVGAGI. The CDR3 has 14 amino acids. The CDR3 DNA reads as TGTGCCAGCAGCAAAATACAGAACACCGGGGAGCTGTTTTTT. Its translation: CASSKIQNTGELFF.